Described below is a single T cell receptor (beta chain) sequence and its context. Its antigen remains unidentified. This specimen belongs to a study of vaccination and CD4 T cells after COVID-19. On the study more broadly: Subjects got two shots of BNT162b2 or mRNA-1273 vaccine. Findings and limits, study-wide: Post-vaccination reactive clonotypes (median approximately 38) did not differ significantly from post-infection (approximately 20).

Indicated treatment: approximately 9-day PBMC culture with coronavirus spike peptide pools or control peptides (ViraFEST assay). The junction had 2 bases not matched to a gene; V was cut back by 2 bases and J by 6 bases. The CDR3 loop spans 13 amino acids. CDR1 and CDR2 from the germline V gene are MNHEY and SMNVEV (reference sequence). Researchers used the Oncomine TCR Beta short-read assay to sequence DNA from cultured CD4+ T cells. TCRdb independently ran MiXCR on the PCR reads; one entry per CDR3 protein. The sample contains 20,000 to 25,000 distinct CDR3 sequences, 40% to 50% of which appear only once.

The clonotype originates from a human donor who had recovered from COVID-19. The sample consisted of CD4+ T cells from blood, cultured in vitro. The rearrangement joins TRBV27 to TRBJ1-2; 8 nucleotides line up with TRBD1. This CDR3 is CASSLTTGDGYTF. For the CDR3, the DNA is TGTGCCAGCAGTTTAACGACAGGGGATGGCTACACCTTC.